The 27 T cell receptor beta chains below all came from one sample that was sequenced in a study of T cell responses to AZD1222 COVID-19 vaccine. Assay: immunoSEQ multiplex PCR; the TCRdb copy retains only in-frame clones and omits some. The table lists over 55,000 clones, roughly four fifths of them singletons. This specimen consisted of peripheral blood, obtained 28 days after the second AZD1222 dose. These receptors were collected from an adult who received the AZD1222 COVID-19 vaccine.

The chain recombines TRBV5-6 with TRBJ1-1; no definite D call. The ends were cut back, 4 bases at V and 5 bases at J, with 9 bases in the middle. This CDR3 has 12 residues. Germline CDR1 and CDR2: SGHDT and YYEEEE. CDR3 protein: CASSVLRTEAFF. DNA for the CDR3: TGTGCCAGCAGCGTCTTGCGGACTGAAGCTTTCTTT.

The table lists this clone with a few counts. This sequence joins TRBV10-1 and TRBJ2-3; 11 nucleotides agree with TRBD1. The J segment lost 2 bases and the V segment lost 4 bases, leaving 5 bases of the junction unmatched. The CDR3 is made up of 16 amino acids. From germline, CDR1 is WNHNN and CDR2 SYGVQD (reference sequence). CDR3 protein: CASSVGQGGLTDTQYF. As DNA, the CDR3 is TGCGCCAGCAGTGTGGGACAGGGGGGCCTCACAGATACGCAGTATTTT.

This sequence joins TRBV7-2 and TRBJ1-5, with 11 bases that match TRBD1. J was trimmed by 5 bases and V by 5 bases; bases with no gene match: 5. CDR1 and CDR2 (germline): SGHTA, FQGNSA. This CDR3 spans 15 amino acids. CDR3 amino acids: CASSDRDRGDQPQHF. DNA for the CDR3: TGTGCCAGCAGCGACCGGGACAGGGGGGATCAGCCCCAGCATTTT. Supplemented by reference TRBV7-2 and TRBJ1-5, the full variable domain reads GAGVSQSPSNKVTEKGKDVELRCDPISGHTALYWYRQSLGQGLEFLIYFQGNSAPDKSGLPSDRFSAERTGGSVSTLTIQRTQQEDSAVYLCASSDRDRGDQPQHFGDGTRLSIL.

The genes are TRBV4-3 and TRBJ2-7; a possible D gene is TRBD1 (6 bases). This CDR3 spans 15 amino acids. V gave up 0 bases and J gave up 0 bases, with 9 bases separating them. Looked up from germline, CDR1 is LGHNA and CDR2 is YSLEER. Written as DNA, the CDR3 is TGCGCCAGCAGCCAAGATTGGGACAACTCCTACGAGCAGTACTTC. It encodes CASSQDWDNSYEQYF.

About this clone itself: The DNA is left out, because the CDR3 cannot be placed on it with certainty; the CDR3 is given as TCRdb lists it. V and J are TRBV10-2 and TRBJ2-4; no DNA check was done on the table's D call, TRBD1. CDR1 WSHSY and CDR2 SAAADI come from the germline V gene. Counting both end residues, the CDR3 totals 12 amino acids. CDR3 in amino acids: CASSDFGQGTYF.

This CDR3 is CASSQDRVPGLAGPYEQYF. The DNA for the CDR3 is TGTGCCAGCAGCCAAGATCGGGTGCCGGGACTAGCGGGGCCCTACGAGCAGTACTTC. The chain has TRBV4-2 and TRBJ2-7; TRBD2 agrees at 13 bases. V dropped 0 bases and J dropped 2; count of bases not matched to a gene: 10. Germline CDR1 LGHNA, CDR2 YNFKEQ. The CDR3 length is 19 residues.

CDR3 sequence reads: CASSIRVSMNTEAFF. CDR3 coding DNA: TGTGCCAGTAGTATAAGGGTCAGTATGAACACTGAAGCTTTCTTT. The rearrangement links TRBV19 to TRBJ1-1; no firm D call. V lost 2 bases, J lost 0 bases, and 10 bases lay in between. The germline CDR1 and CDR2 sequences are LNHDA and SQIVND (reference sequence). The CDR3 runs 15 residues.

The chain links TRBV7-2 to TRBJ1-5; possible D gene TRBD1, 5 bases. This CDR3 is built from 14 residues. Per the germline V gene, CDR1 is SGHTA and CDR2 is FQGNSA. V shed 5 bases and J shed 2 bases, with 10 bases lying between them. Here the CDR3 reads CASSRRDGNQPQHF. In DNA, the CDR3 is TGTGCCAGCAGCCGTCGGGACGGCAATCAGCCCCAGCATTTT.

The chain couples TRBV30 to TRBJ1-3, with D possibly TRBD1 on 5 matching bases. Germline loops: CDR1 GTSNPN, CDR2 SVGIG (reference sequence). Between the trimmed V and J ends, which lost 2 bases and 1 base, there was a span of 15 bases. This CDR3 contains 16 residues. Written as DNA, the CDR3 is TGTGCCTGGAGTACGTCTAACGAGGGGTCTGGAAACACCATATATTTT. It encodes CAWSTSNEGSGNTIYF. Combining the CDR3 with reference TRBV30 and TRBJ1-3 gives the whole variable domain SQTIHQWPATLVQPVGSPLSLECTVEGTSNPNLYWYRQAAGRGLQLLFYSVGIGQISSEVPQNLSASRPQDRQFILSSKKLLLSDSGFYLCAWSTSNEGSGNTIYFGEGSWLTVV.

This clone appeared a few times. V is TRBV18 and J is TRBJ2-7; D remains ambiguous. Germline CDR1 and CDR2: KGHSH and LQKENI. This CDR3 has 14 amino acids. Trimming took off 3 bases at V and 2 bases at J, with 11 bases between the two ends. The CDR3 nucleotides are TGTGCCAGCTCACCCGCAGGCCGGGCCTACGAGCAGTACTTC. Amino acid sequence: CASSPAGRAYEQYF.

This clone has just a few counts. The rearrangement joins TRBV19 to TRBJ2-5; 7 bases are shared with TRBD1. J was trimmed by 7 bases and V by 3 bases; bases with no gene match: 11. This CDR3 is 15 amino acids long. Germline V lookup: CDR1 LNHDA, CDR2 SQIVND (reference sequence). CDR3 sequence (DNA): TGTGCCAGTAGTATTGCCCCTACAGGGGCCGGGACCCAGTACTTC. Encoded protein: CASSIAPTGAGTQYF.

V gene TRBV30 combines with J gene TRBJ1-2; D gene ambiguous. V lost 4 bases and J lost 5, with 14 bases in between. The CDR3 has 13 amino acids. CDR1 is GTSNPN and CDR2 is SVGIG in the germline V gene (reference sequence). The CDR3 is CAWTVKGAYGYTF. CDR3 nucleotide sequence: TGTGCCTGGACTGTGAAGGGAGCATATGGCTACACCTTC.

The V gene is TRBV7-8, the J gene TRBJ1-2; D call uncertain. CDR3 length: 13 amino acids. From germline, CDR1 is SGHVS and CDR2 FQNEAQ. V dropped 7 bases and J dropped 4 bases, with 13 bases sitting between them. The CDR3 reads CASILDDSYGYTF. The CDR3 nucleotides are TGTGCCAGCATCTTGGACGACTCCTATGGCTACACCTTC.

The chain employs TRBV2 and TRBJ2-1; 9 nucleotides line up with TRBD2. The V segment lost 6 bases and the J segment 6 bases; nucleotides outside the gene matches: 6. The CDR3 has 14 residues. CDR1 is SNHLY, CDR2 FYNNEI, per germline. CDR3 amino acids: CASRDLAGTNEQFF. As DNA, the CDR3 is TGTGCCAGCAGAGATCTAGCGGGGACCAATGAGCAGTTCTTC.

This clone was observed once. CDR3 loop: CAWSATGGYTEAFF. CDR3 coding DNA: TGTGCCTGGAGTGCGACAGGGGGGTACACTGAAGCTTTCTTT. The chain is built from TRBV30 and TRBJ1-1; 9 positions match TRBD1. V lost 1 base and J lost 3; bases outside the gene matches: 3. Germline assignment: CDR1 GTSNPN and CDR2 SVGIG (reference sequence). The CDR3 is made up of 14 amino acids.

This clone appeared once. The chain recombines TRBV7-2 with TRBJ2-5; TRBD2 might be the D (6 bases). Trimming took 5 bases from V and 2 from J, leaving 15 bases between them. Germline V gene data show CDR1 as SGHTA and CDR2 as FQGNSA. The CDR3 runs to 15 residues. The CDR3 reads CASSTNLGGQETQYF. As DNA, the CDR3 is TGTGCCAGCAGCACCAACCTGGGGGGACAAGAGACCCAGTACTTC.

In its sample, this clone was seen a few times. The chain employs TRBV28 and TRBJ2-2, with D perhaps TRBD1 or TRBD2 (5 bases each). The CDR3 loop spans 16 amino acids. V lost 2 bases, J lost 5 bases, and 15 bases lay in between. The germline gives CDR1 MDHEN, CDR2 SYDVKM. Written as DNA, the CDR3 is TGTGCCAGCAGTTTAAGGGATTACTGGGGGACCGGGGAGCTGTTTTTT. Translating gives CASSLRDYWGTGELFF.

V usage is TRBV5-5 and J usage is TRBJ2-7; D is undetermined. There are 17 residues in the CDR3. The ends were cut back, 0 bases at V and 1 base at J, with 17 bases in the middle. The germline V gene has CDR1 SGHKS and CDR2 YYEKEE (reference sequence). CDR3 DNA sequence: TGTGCCAGCAGCTTGGTAATGGCCCCCCGACCTTCCTACGAGCAGTACTTC. Protein product: CASSLVMAPRPSYEQYF.

This sequence joins TRBV4-3 and TRBJ2-2, with TRBD2 matching 7 bases. Germline V gene sequence: CDR1 LGHNA, CDR2 YSLEER. The CDR3 contains 15 residues. Losses at the gene ends were 3 bases for V and 4 bases for J; bases not matched to a gene: 5. This CDR3 is CASSQPWGGTGELFF. The CDR3 DNA is TGCGCCAGCAGCCAGCCCTGGGGGGGCACCGGGGAGCTGTTTTTT.

The CDR3 region has the DNA TGTGCCAGCTACAGCTCCTATAATTCACCCCTCCACTTT. It codes for CASYSSYNSPLHF. The chain carries TRBV6-5 and TRBJ1-6; no clear D. The CDR3 spans 13 residues. CDR1 and CDR2 from the germline V gene are MNHEY and SVGAGI. Between the trimmed V and J ends, which lost 8 bases and 0 bases, there was a span of 5 bases.

In this sample, this clone turned up a few times. The chain combines TRBV3-1 (or the pseudogene TRBV3-2) with TRBJ1-2, with TRBD1 as a possible D gene (6 bases). Trimming pared 2 bases from V and 2 bases from J, leaving 12 bases between. CDR1 and CDR2 (germline): LGHDT, YNNKEL (reference sequence). The CDR3 is 15 residues long. The CDR3 DNA follows: TGTGCCAGCAGCCAAAGCGGACAGAGGAACTATGGCTACACCTTC. It specifies CASSQSGQRNYGYTF.

The chain combines TRBV4-1 with TRBJ1-1, with 7 bases that match TRBD1. Germline CDR1 is MGHRA and CDR2 is YSYEKL. CDR3 length: 16 residues. Unmatched junction bases numbered 8, after V lost 3 bases and J lost 1 base. The CDR3 DNA is TGCGCCAGCAGCCACTTGAGAGGGGGCCGGAACACTGAAGCTTTCTTT. It translates to CASSHLRGGRNTEAFF.

This sequence joins TRBV5-4 and TRBJ1-6; D is unclear. The germline gives CDR1 SGHNT, CDR2 YYREEE (reference sequence). V was pared by 6 bases and J by 10 bases, with 17 bases between. The length of the CDR3 is 14 residues. The CDR3 DNA reads as TGTGCCAGCACCTTAGACCTTTTTGGGTCACCCCTCCACTTT. Its translation is CASTLDLFGSPLHF.

This clone was recorded once. V is TRBV4-3 and J is TRBJ1-4; 9 bases are shared with TRBD1. The length of the CDR3 is 15 residues. Losses at the gene ends were 0 bases for V and 8 bases for J; bases not matched to a gene: 4. The germline V gene encodes CDR1 LGHNA and CDR2 YSLEER. For the CDR3, the DNA is TGCGCCAGCAGCCAAGAGGGGACAGGGAAGGAAAAACTGTTTTTT. Amino acids: CASSQEGTGKEKLFF.

Sample share makes this clone medium-sized. The rearrangement uses TRBV28 and TRBJ2-5; D is undetermined. Trimming removed 4 bases at V and 4 bases at J, with 13 bases between. From germline, CDR1 is MDHEN and CDR2 SYDVKM. This CDR3 comprises 14 residues. The CDR3 bases are TGTGCCAGCAGTTCGGGTCAGTCAGGAGAGACCCAGTACTTC. This encodes CASSSGQSGETQYF.

The chain is built from TRBV7-9 and TRBJ1-1; TRBD1 agrees at 8 bases. The junction had 6 bases not matched to a gene; V was cut back by 5 bases and J by 1 base. Germline V CDR1 and CDR2: SEHNR, FQNEAQ (reference sequence). The CDR3 spans 15 residues. The CDR3 bases are TGTGCCAGCAGCCTCTGGACAGGGTCGAACACTGAAGCTTTCTTT. Residues: CASSLWTGSNTEAFF.

This clone was found a few times. The genes are TRBV6-5 and TRBJ1-2; D call uncertain. CDR1 is MNHEY, CDR2 SVGAGI, per germline. This CDR3 comprises 14 residues. Trimming stripped 6 bases from V and 4 bases from J, with 15 bases between. The CDR3 nucleotides are TGTGCCAGCAGAGCCGCCCGGGGAATCTATGGCTACACCTTC. Protein: CASRAARGIYGYTF.